The 20 T cell receptor beta chains in this list originate from one sample, sequenced in a study of shared clonotypes between healthy human individuals. TCRdb keeps only in-frame clones here, not all; method: immunoSEQ multiplex PCR. In the table there are a few million clones, roughly 92% of which are singletons. The sample taken for sequencing was naive CD4+ T cells sorted from blood. As for subset: CD45RA+ positively selected. These receptors all come from a man younger than 35 in good health.

The chain combines TRBV6-6 with TRBJ2-3; D is unresolved. Germline V gene sequence: CDR1 MNHNY, CDR2 SVGAGI (reference sequence). V lost 9 bases and J lost 0, with 13 bases in between. The CDR3 contains 14 residues. The CDR3 region has the DNA TGTGCCAGTCGGGTCATGATGAGCACAGATACGCAGTATTTT. Encoded protein: CASRVMMSTDTQYF.

This clone was detected once. The chain combines TRBV18 with TRBJ1-2, with 7 bases that match TRBD1. Germline V lookup: CDR1 KGHSH, CDR2 LQKENI. The CDR3 extends over 14 amino acids. The V segment lost 2 bases and the J segment 3 bases; nucleotides outside the gene matches: 3. The CDR3 protein is CASSPEGAHYGYTF. The CDR3, as DNA: TGTGCCAGCTCACCAGAGGGGGCCCACTATGGCTACACCTTC.

This chain connects TRBV28 to TRBJ1-5, with a tentative D call TRBD1 (5 bases). V gave up 3 bases and J gave up 0 bases, with 15 bases separating them. Germline V gives CDR1 MDHEN, CDR2 SYDVKM. The CDR3 length is 17 residues. The CDR3, as DNA: TGTGCCAGCAGTTTTAGGGGTAAGGTCGTTAGCAATCAGCCCCAGCATTTT. Translated, it gives CASSFRGKVVSNQPQHF.

The chain joins TRBV11-2 to TRBJ1-1, with TRBD1 matching 10 bases. Per the germline V gene, CDR1 is SGHAT and CDR2 is FQNNGV. This CDR3 contains 14 residues. Losses at the gene ends were 4 bases for V and 3 bases for J; bases not matched to a gene: 2. CDR3 in amino acids: CASSWGTGDTEAFF. CDR3 coding DNA: TGTGCCAGCAGCTGGGGGACAGGGGACACTGAAGCTTTCTTT. The full variable domain, with the rest looked up from reference TRBV11-2 and TRBJ1-1, is EAGVAQSPRYKIIEKRQSVAFWCNPISGHATLYWYQQILGQGPKLLIQFQNNGVVDDSQLPKDRFSAERLKGVDSTLKIQPAKLEDSAVYLCASSWGTGDTEAFFGQGTRLTVV.

Remarks on this clone: The sample contains more than one DNA sequence encoding this CDR3. CDR3 region: CASSVDLRVNTEAFF. The CDR3, as DNA: TGTGCCAGCAGCGTAGATTTGCGGGTAAACACTGAAGCTTTCTTT. The V gene is TRBV9, the J gene TRBJ1-1; D gene ambiguous. CDR1 is SGDLS and CDR2 is YYNGEE in the germline V gene. V was pared by 0 bases and J by 2 bases, with 11 bases between. The CDR3 length is 15 residues.

The chain employs TRBV28 and TRBJ2-5; 7 positions agree with TRBD1. This CDR3 is 16 amino acids long. The junction had 8 bases not matched to a gene; V was cut back by 4 bases and J by 0 bases. Germline assignment: CDR1 MDHEN and CDR2 SYDVKM. CDR3 loop: CASSSPGRGNQETQYF. The CDR3 region has the DNA TGTGCCAGCAGTTCCCCAGGCAGGGGGAACCAAGAGACCCAGTACTTC.

The chain is built from TRBV19 and TRBJ1-2, with D possibly matching TRBD1 (5 bases). Trimming took 5 bases from V and 7 from J, leaving 20 bases between them. The CDR3 has 15 residues. Germline CDR1 LNHDA, CDR2 SQIVND (reference sequence). CDR3 protein: CASSSTGGSPFGYTF. The CDR3 DNA reads TGTGCCAGTAGTTCTACGGGGGGGTCCCCTTTTGGCTACACCTTC.

V and J are TRBV5-1 and TRBJ2-2; 7 bases fit TRBD2. CDR1 SGHRS and CDR2 YFSETQ come from the germline V gene. J gave up 7 bases and V 8 bases, and 17 bases lay outside the gene matches. This CDR3 region has 16 residues. The CDR3 sequence: CASTQGNNAGVGELFF. CDR3 in DNA: TGCGCCAGTACCCAGGGAAACAATGCGGGGGTCGGGGAGCTGTTTTTT.

This rearrangement joins TRBV4-1 to TRBJ2-7; TRBD2 matches 14 bases. Looked up from germline, CDR1 is MGHRA and CDR2 is YSYEKL. V trimming: 0 bases; J trimming: 0 bases; junction bases outside the gene matches: 7. The CDR3 is 19 residues long. The DNA for the CDR3 is TGCGCCAGCAGCCAAGAGAAGGGACTAGCGGGAGCGAGCTCCTACGAGCAGTACTTC. This sequence encodes CASSQEKGLAGASSYEQYF.

The CDR3 DNA follows: TGTGCCAGCAGCTTAGGGTTTAGGGGGGCAGTCCTATCCCAAGAGACCCAGTACTTC. Translation: CASSLGFRGAVLSQETQYF. This chain joins TRBV7-2 and TRBJ2-5, with D perhaps matching TRBD1 or TRBD2 (6 bases each). Germline CDR1 is SGHTA and CDR2 is FQGNSA. This CDR3 is 19 amino acids long. Trimming took off 1 base at V and 1 base at J, with 22 bases between the two ends.

For this clone: In the same sample, other DNA sequences code for this CDR3. This sequence joins TRBV19 and TRBJ1-1; D is ambiguous. The CDR3 loop spans 11 amino acids. Germline V gene data show CDR1 as LNHDA and CDR2 as SQIVND (reference sequence). Trimming took off 5 bases at V and 2 bases at J, with 3 bases between the two ends. CDR3 sequence: CASSSNTEAFF. Here the CDR3 DNA reads TGTGCCAGTAGTTCAAACACTGAAGCTTTCTTT.

V is TRBV5-5 and J is TRBJ1-2, with TRBD1 identical over 11 bases. The CDR3 has 13 amino acids. The V segment lost 4 bases and the J segment 8 bases; nucleotides outside the gene matches: 4. Germline loops: CDR1 SGHKS, CDR2 YYEKEE (reference sequence). The CDR3 sequence: CASSQGQGEGYTF. In DNA form, the CDR3 reads TGTGCCAGCAGCCAGGGACAGGGGGAAGGCTACACCTTC.

Concerning this clone: Other DNA sequences from this sample encode an identical CDR3 as well. V is TRBV5-1 and J is TRBJ2-3; D is unclear. The CDR3 is 13 amino acids. The V end was cut by 4 bases, the J end by 2 bases, with 8 bases between. CDR1 and CDR2 from the germline V gene are SGHRS and YFSETQ. The CDR3 loop is CASSPGFTDTQYF. In nucleotides, the CDR3 is TGCGCCAGCAGCCCTGGATTCACAGATACGCAGTATTTT. The full variable domain, its missing parts supplied by reference TRBV5-1 and TRBJ2-3, is KAGVTQTPRYLIKTRGQQVTLSCSPISGHRSVSWYQQTPGQGLQFLFEYFSETQRNKGNFPGRFSGRQFSNSRSEMNVSTLELGDSALYLCASSPGFTDTQYFGPGTRLTVL.

The CDR3: CASSLAKSGASSSPLHF. The CDR3 DNA is TGTGCCAGCAGCTTAGCGAAGAGCGGGGCCAGTAGTTCACCCCTCCACTTT. This chain joins TRBV7-2 and TRBJ1-6, with a weak D call TRBD1 (5 bases). Germline V gives CDR1 SGHTA, CDR2 FQGNSA. Trimming cost V 0 bases and J 9 bases, with 18 bases left between them. This CDR3 comprises 17 residues.

As for this clone: The sample has other DNA sequences that encode this CDR3 too. The CDR3 loop reads CAISEGGTYEQYF. CDR3 nucleotide sequence: TGTGCCATCAGTGAGGGGGGAACCTACGAGCAGTACTTC. The J gene is TRBJ2-7, the V gene TRBV10-3, with D perhaps matching TRBD1 or TRBD2 (5 bases each). CDR1 is ENHRY and CDR2 is SYGVKD in the germline V gene. The ends were cut back, 2 bases at V and 2 bases at J, with 7 bases in the middle. This CDR3 has 13 amino acids.

This chain links TRBV6-5 with TRBJ1-6; 7 positions match TRBD1. The V segment lost 8 bases and the J segment 8 bases; nucleotides outside the gene matches: 6. This CDR3 has 13 amino acids. Germline V gene data show CDR1 as MNHEY and CDR2 as SVGAGI. This CDR3 reads CASGSGTDSPLHF. The CDR3 bases are TGTGCCAGCGGATCCGGGACAGATTCACCCCTCCACTTT.

Details on this clone: The same CDR3 arises from other DNA sequences in this sample as well. This chain joins TRBV7-9 and TRBJ2-5; TRBD2 agrees at 9 bases. The CDR3 consists of 13 residues. The germline CDR1 and CDR2 sequences are SEHNR and FQNEAQ (reference sequence). J was trimmed by 4 bases and V by 5 bases; bases with no gene match: 2. Written as DNA, the CDR3 is TGTGCCAGCAGCCTTAGCGGGGGAGAGACCCAGTACTTC. Translating it yields CASSLSGGETQYF.

The chain carries TRBV29-1 and TRBJ2-1; 10 nucleotides match TRBD2. V was clipped by 7 bases and J by 5 bases; unmatched bases: 11. Germline V gene data show CDR1 as SQVTM and CDR2 as ANQGSEA. The CDR3 is 15 residues long. This CDR3 is CSGQTLAGSHNEQFF. The CDR3 coding sequence is TGCAGCGGTCAGACACTAGCGGGAAGCCACAATGAGCAGTTCTTC.

This clone occurred once. This rearrangement joins TRBV5-1 to TRBJ2-1; 12 bases fit TRBD2. J was trimmed by 4 bases and V by 4 bases; bases with no gene match: 12. Looked up from germline, CDR1 is SGHRS and CDR2 is YFSETQ. The CDR3 sequence is 18 residues long. This CDR3 is CASSPGLLAGGTYNEQFF. The CDR3 DNA follows: TGCGCCAGCAGCCCAGGGTTACTAGCGGGAGGAACTTACAATGAGCAGTTCTTC. The variable domain in full, completed from reference TRBV5-1 and TRBJ2-1, reads KAGVTQTPRYLIKTRGQQVTLSCSPISGHRSVSWYQQTPGQGLQFLFEYFSETQRNKGNFPGRFSGRQFSNSRSEMNVSTLELGDSALYLCASSPGLLAGGTYNEQFFGPGTRLTVL.

The chain has TRBV7-3 and TRBJ2-3; TRBD1 matches 7 bases. Looked up from germline, CDR1 is SGHTA and CDR2 is FQGTGA. Trimming at V came to 4 bases and at J to 2 bases, leaving 3 bases not matched to a gene. The length of the CDR3 is 14 residues. CDR3 sequence (DNA): TGTGCCAGCAGCTGGACAGGATACACAGATACGCAGTATTTT. It is translated as CASSWTGYTDTQYF.